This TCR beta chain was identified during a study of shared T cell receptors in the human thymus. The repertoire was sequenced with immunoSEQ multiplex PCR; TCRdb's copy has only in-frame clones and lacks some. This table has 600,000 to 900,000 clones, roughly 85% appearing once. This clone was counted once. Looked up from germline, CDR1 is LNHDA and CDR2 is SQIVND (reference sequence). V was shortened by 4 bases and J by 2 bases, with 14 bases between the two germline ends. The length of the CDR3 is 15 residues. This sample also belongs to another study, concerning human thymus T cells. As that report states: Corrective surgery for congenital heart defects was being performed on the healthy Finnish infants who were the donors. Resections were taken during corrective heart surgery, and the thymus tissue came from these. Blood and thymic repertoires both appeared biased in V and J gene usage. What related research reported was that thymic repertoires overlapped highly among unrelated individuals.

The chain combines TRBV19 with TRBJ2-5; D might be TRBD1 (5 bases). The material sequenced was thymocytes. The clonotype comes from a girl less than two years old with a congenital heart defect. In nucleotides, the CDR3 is TGTGCCAGTAGTAACCCCGAGACAGCTCAAGAGACCCAGTACTTC. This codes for CASSNPETAQETQYF.